Following are 27 T cell receptor beta chains from one sample sequenced in a study of shared clonotypes between healthy human individuals. TCRdb's table, derived via immunoSEQ multiplex PCR, lists solely in-frame clones and lacks some. The profile shows some 2,000,000 clones, just under 95% of them singletons. Naive CD8 cells were CD45RO-negative, positively selected for CCR7, excluding terminally differentiated effector memory CD45RA+ cells. Input material: naive CD8+ T cells sorted from blood. The source of these receptors is a man aged 18 to 29 in good health.

As concerns this clone: The sample holds other DNA sequences that translate to the same CDR3. The chain combines TRBV27 with TRBJ2-1; 7 nucleotides align to TRBD1. This CDR3 has 14 amino acids. Trimming took 2 bases from V and 4 from J; bases not matched to a gene: 2. Germline V gives CDR1 MNHEY, CDR2 SMNVEV (reference sequence). The CDR3 region is CASSLTGAYNEQFF. CDR3 nucleotides: TGTGCCAGCAGTTTAACAGGGGCTTACAATGAGCAGTTCTTC.

V and J are TRBV9 and TRBJ1-1; D gene unclear. CDR1 is SGDLS and CDR2 is YYNGEE in the germline V gene. The CDR3 totals 15 residues. Trimming took 4 bases from V and 0 from J, leaving 13 bases between them. The CDR3 nucleotides are TGTGCCAGCAGCCCATCTGGAGGAATGAACACTGAAGCTTTCTTT. Protein product: CASSPSGGMNTEAFF. Looking up the rest from reference TRBV9 and TRBJ1-1 gives the full variable domain: DSGVTQTPKHLITATGQRVTLRCSPRSGDLSVYWYQQSLDQGLQFLIQYYNGEERAKGNILERFSAQQFPDLHSELNLSSLELGDSALYFCASSPSGGMNTEAFFGQGTRLTVV.

V usage is TRBV16 and J usage is TRBJ2-7; a weak D match, TRBD1 (5 bases). This CDR3 is built from 16 residues. V was clipped by 4 bases and J by 0 bases, with 16 bases between them. The germline gives CDR1 KGHSY, CDR2 FQNENV. The CDR3 protein is CASSPPSQGSSYEQYF. Here the CDR3 DNA reads TGTGCCAGCAGCCCGCCGTCGCAGGGAAGCTCCTACGAGCAGTACTTC.

The chain joins TRBV7-9 to TRBJ2-3, with 9 bases lining up with TRBD2. The CDR3 covers 15 residues. Germline CDR1 reads SEHNR; CDR2 reads FQNEAQ (reference sequence). Germline trimming cut 6 bases from V and 6 bases from J; bases unmatched to any gene: 10. CDR3 coding DNA: TGTGCCAGCAGTGACCCGGGACTAGCCTTTGATACGCAGTATTTT. It encodes CASSDPGLAFDTQYF.

The rearrangement joins TRBV2 to TRBJ2-3; the match to TRBD2 covers 7 bases. The CDR3 has 16 residues. Germline CDR1 SNHLY, CDR2 FYNNEI. The ends lost 3 bases at V and 6 bases at J; junction bases unmatched: 12. The CDR3 DNA sequence: TGTGCCAGCAGTGACCCCTCTAGCGGCGCAGGCGATACGCAGTATTTT. This encodes CASSDPSSGAGDTQYF. Full variable domain (outside the CDR3, taken from reference TRBV2 and TRBJ2-3): EPEVTQTPSHQVTQMGQEVILRCVPISNHLYFYWYRQILGQKVEFLVSFYNNEISEKSEIFDDQFSVERPDGSNFTLKIRSTKLEDSAMYFCASSDPSSGAGDTQYFGPGTRLTVL.

V usage is TRBV5-4 and J usage is TRBJ2-7, with 9 nucleotides matching TRBD1. Germline V gives CDR1 SGHNT, CDR2 YYREEE (reference sequence). This CDR3 contains 15 residues. V trimming: 4 bases; J trimming: 7 bases; junction bases outside the gene matches: 12. CDR3 residues: CASSRPGQGPQEQYF. The CDR3 bases are TGTGCCAGCAGCCGGCCGGGACAGGGTCCCCAGGAGCAGTACTTC.

The rearrangement links TRBV6-6 to TRBJ1-2; D unclear. This CDR3 spans 14 amino acids. The germline V and J ends were trimmed by 3 bases and 8 bases, with 16 bases remaining between them. The germline V gene encodes CDR1 MNHNY and CDR2 SVGAGI (reference sequence). The CDR3 here is CASSYSEGLLGYTF. The CDR3, as DNA: TGTGCCAGCAGTTATTCGGAGGGCCTCCTGGGCTACACCTTC.

The CDR3 sequence: CASRGQPTYEQYF. For the CDR3, the DNA is TGTGCCAGCAGGGGACAGCCAACCTACGAGCAGTACTTC. This chain links TRBV13 with TRBJ2-7; TRBD1 matches 7 bases. CDR3 size: 13 residues. Per germline, CDR1 PRHDT and CDR2 FYEKMQ (reference sequence). J gave up 2 bases and V 6 bases, and 4 bases lay outside the gene matches. Together with reference TRBV13 and TRBJ2-7, the CDR3 gives the full variable domain: AAGVIQSPRHLIKEKRETATLKCYPIPRHDTVYWYQQGPGQDPQFLISFYEKMQSDKGSIPDRFSAQQFSDYHSELNMSSLELGDSALYFCASRGQPTYEQYFGPGTRLTVT.

V and J are TRBV28 and TRBJ1-1, with D perhaps matching TRBD1 (6 bases). Germline V gene sequence: CDR1 MDHEN, CDR2 SYDVKM. The V end lost 4 bases, the J end lost 7 bases, and 13 bases lay between the germline ends. The CDR3 extends over 13 amino acids. CDR3 sequence: CASSYSGVDEAFF. The CDR3 DNA reads as TGTGCCAGCAGTTACTCAGGGGTCGATGAAGCTTTCTTT.

The V and J genes are TRBV29-1 and TRBJ1-1; D ambiguous. The CDR3 runs to 10 residues. Looked up from germline, CDR1 is SQVTM and CDR2 is ANQGSEA. With 0 bases removed from V and 10 bases from J, the gap between germline ends came to 6 bases. The CDR3, as DNA: TGCAGCGTTGAAGACCTGGGAGCTTTCTTT. Translation: CSVEDLGAFF.

The chain joins TRBV25-1 to TRBJ2-5, with TRBD1 matching 11 bases. Germline CDR1 MGHDK, CDR2 SYGVNS. The CDR3 length is 15 residues. V was pared by 2 bases and J by 4 bases, with 3 bases of the junction left unmatched. In DNA, the CDR3 is TGTGCCAGCAGTGAACGGACAGGGGGCAGAGAGACCCAGTACTTC. As protein: CASSERTGGRETQYF. The full variable domain, rest sourced from reference TRBV25-1 and TRBJ2-5, is EADIYQTPRYLVIGTGKKITLECSQTMGHDKMYWYQQDPGMELHLIHYSYGVNSTEKGDLSSESTVSRIRTEHFPLTLESARPSHTSQYLCASSERTGGRETQYFGPGTRLLVL.

The rearrangement joins TRBV9 to TRBJ2-7, with D possibly being TRBD1 or TRBD2 (5 bases each). The CDR3 has 15 residues. Trimming shortened V by 1 base and J by 4 bases, and 15 bases separated the two germline ends. CDR1 SGDLS and CDR2 YYNGEE come from the germline V gene. This chain's CDR3 is CASSVSPGPEYEQYF. As DNA, the CDR3 is TGTGCCAGCAGCGTAAGCCCGGGGCCCGAATACGAGCAGTACTTC.

On this clone: This CDR3 is also generated by other DNA sequences in the sample. This chain links TRBV27 with TRBJ2-7; no clear D gene. CDR1 and CDR2 (germline): MNHEY, SMNVEV (reference sequence). V shed 0 bases and J shed 3 bases, with 6 bases lying between them. This CDR3 is 13 amino acids long. The CDR3 DNA sequence: TGTGCCAGCAGTTTATCCCCGGGCTACGAGCAGTACTTC. Translation gives CASSLSPGYEQYF.

The V gene is TRBV4-3, the J gene TRBJ2-7, with 7 bases matching TRBD2. CDR3 length equals 16 residues. The J segment lost 3 bases and the V segment lost 1 base, leaving 9 bases of the junction unmatched. CDR1 is LGHNA, CDR2 YSLEER, per germline. The CDR3 region has the DNA TGCGCCAGCAGCCAAGGGGGGGGACGCTCGTTCTACGAGCAGTACTTC. Its translation is CASSQGGGRSFYEQYF.

The rearrangement links TRBV4-1 to TRBJ2-1, with D possibly matching TRBD1 (5 bases). The CDR3 runs to 15 residues. Germline CDR1 reads MGHRA; CDR2 reads YSYEKL. With 3 bases removed from V and 6 bases from J, the gap between germline ends came to 15 bases. The CDR3 loop is CASSHGVARGNEQFF. In nucleotides, the CDR3 is TGCGCCAGCAGCCATGGGGTAGCAAGGGGCAATGAGCAGTTCTTC.

The chain links TRBV4-3 to TRBJ2-7, with TRBD1 matching 7 bases. V lost 8 bases to trimming and J lost 2 bases; unmatched junction nucleotides: 9. Germline CDR1 reads LGHNA; CDR2 reads YSLEER. This CDR3 spans 14 amino acids. CDR3 DNA sequence: TGCGCCAGCGCCCCCGCGACAGGGACCTACGAGCAGTACTTC. Protein product: CASAPATGTYEQYF.

The V call is TRBV4-3, the J call TRBJ2-1; 12 bases are shared with TRBD2. In germline, CDR1 is LGHNA, CDR2 YSLEER. The ends lost 3 bases at V and 9 bases at J; junction bases unmatched: 9. The CDR3 sequence is 16 residues long. In DNA form, the CDR3 reads TGCGCCAGCAGCCAGTGGACTAGCGGGATTGGTAGTGAGCAGTTCTTC. It yields the protein CASSQWTSGIGSEQFF.

The chain couples TRBV28 to TRBJ1-2, with a weak D call TRBD1 (5 bases). The CDR3 runs 14 residues. V lost 5 bases and J 5 bases, leaving 15 bases between the germline ends. Per germline, CDR1 MDHEN and CDR2 SYDVKM. The CDR3 nucleotides read TGTGCCAGCAGTGGGGCAGGAGACGTATATGGCTACACCTTC. Encoded protein: CASSGAGDVYGYTF.

The V gene is TRBV4-3, the J gene TRBJ2-4, with D perhaps assigned TRBD1 or TRBD2 (5 bases each). The CDR3 covers 15 residues. Trimming removed 0 bases from V and 8 bases from J, with 14 bases in between. Looked up from germline, CDR1 is LGHNA and CDR2 is YSLEER. CDR3 loop: CASSQDRAGADIQYF. In nucleotides, the CDR3 is TGCGCCAGCAGCCAAGATAGGGCCGGGGCAGACATTCAGTACTTC.

Written as DNA, the CDR3 is TGTGCCAGCGTAGACAGGGTCTATGGCTACACCTTC. Its translation: CASVDRVYGYTF. The chain couples TRBV25-1 to TRBJ1-2; TRBD1 matches 7 bases. The CDR3 contains 12 residues. The junction had 4 bases not matched to a gene; V was cut back by 8 bases and J by 4 bases. Germline V gene data show CDR1 as MGHDK and CDR2 as SYGVNS.

DNA for the CDR3: TGTGCCAGCAGCTATCGGGAGGTAGCGGGGTACACAGATACGCAGTATTTT. This codes for CASSYREVAGYTDTQYF. The V gene is TRBV11-2, the J gene TRBJ2-3; 8 nucleotides match TRBD2. Losses at the gene ends were 4 bases for V and 2 bases for J; bases not matched to a gene: 11. Germline assignment: CDR1 SGHAT and CDR2 FQNNGV. The CDR3 runs 17 residues. Filled out from reference TRBV11-2 and TRBJ2-3, the complete variable domain reads EAGVAQSPRYKIIEKRQSVAFWCNPISGHATLYWYQQILGQGPKLLIQFQNNGVVDDSQLPKDRFSAERLKGVDSTLKIQPAKLEDSAVYLCASSYREVAGYTDTQYFGPGTRLTVL.

This clone came up once. The gene calls are TRBV27 and TRBJ2-7, with 10 bases aligning to TRBD2. Per the germline V gene, CDR1 is MNHEY and CDR2 is SMNVEV (reference sequence). This CDR3 region has 16 residues. Trimming at V came to 2 bases and at J to 2 bases, leaving 6 bases not matched to a gene. CDR3 nucleotide sequence: TGTGCCAGCAGTTTAGTAGCGGGAGGCCCAACCTACGAGCAGTACTTC. Its protein product is CASSLVAGGPTYEQYF.

Details on this clone: One junction end disagrees with the germline gene, perhaps due to a read error. The rearrangement uses TRBV4-3 and TRBJ2-1, with D tentatively TRBD1 or TRBD2 (5 bases each). The V gene's germline CDR1 is LGHNA and CDR2 YSLEER. This CDR3 spans 14 amino acids. This CDR3 reads CASSQDLTGPAYIF. CDR3 sequence (DNA): TGCGCCAGCAGCCAAGATCTTACGGGGCCAGCGTATATCTTC.

This clone was counted between two and nine times. The chain is built from TRBV19 and TRBJ2-5; D is possibly TRBD1 (8 bases). Germline V gene lookup returns CDR1 LNHDA and CDR2 SQIVND (reference sequence). Trimming stripped 4 bases from V and 5 bases from J, with 23 bases between. The CDR3 runs 17 residues. This chain's CDR3 is CASSTDRGMGGEETQYF. The CDR3 bases are TGTGCCAGTAGTACCGACAGGGGAATGGGAGGGGAGGAGACCCAGTACTTC.

This chain joins TRBV4-1 and TRBJ2-1, with 7 positions matching TRBD1. Per the germline V gene, CDR1 is MGHRA and CDR2 is YSYEKL. The ends lost 0 bases at V and 6 bases at J; junction bases unmatched: 11. This CDR3 has 17 residues. The CDR3 region is CASSQEGGGAGGNEQFF. The CDR3 region has the DNA TGCGCCAGCAGCCAAGAAGGAGGCGGTGCAGGGGGCAATGAGCAGTTCTTC.

This clone occurred once. The chain is built from TRBV4-1 and TRBJ1-3; no clear D gene. CDR1 MGHRA and CDR2 YSYEKL come from the germline V gene. The CDR3 spans 17 residues. With 1 base removed from V and 0 bases from J, the gap between germline ends came to 13 bases. The CDR3 nucleotides read TGCGCCAGCAGCCAAGTGGAGGCCAAGGGCTCTGGAAACACCATATATTTT. This translates into CASSQVEAKGSGNTIYF.

The chain combines TRBV4-1 with TRBJ2-7; either TRBD1 or TRBD2 may fit D (5 bases each). The CDR3 spans 16 residues. The V and J ends lost 0 bases and 5 bases respectively, with 17 bases between them. CDR1 and CDR2 (germline): MGHRA, YSYEKL. CDR3 amino acids: CASSQEPGPPEDEQYF. CDR3 sequence (DNA): TGCGCCAGCAGCCAAGAACCGGGACCGCCCGAGGACGAGCAGTACTTC.